The sequence of this T cell receptor (beta chain) was determined in a study of cytomegalovirus exposure and HLA in healthy donors. Study-wide results and caveats: Across donors, presence/absence analyses took sequencing depth to be roughly uniform. Published work reported that the classifier diagnosed cytomegalovirus status with high specificity and sensitivity. The likely explanation for a cluster of highly shared sequence variants was sequencing artifact.

Points on this clone: Its antigen is currently unknown.

Germline trimming cut 1 base from V and 5 bases from J; bases unmatched to any gene: 5. Germline lookup yields CDR1 SGHTA and CDR2 FQGNSA. The CDR3 length is 15 residues. In the PCR, 60 Vbeta and 13 Jbeta primers were used. Measured with immunoSEQ multiplex PCR; TCRdb has only the in-frame clones, and not every one. The sample contains some 190,000 clones, 65% to 75% of which appear only once. This chain uses TRBV7-2 with TRBJ2-3; 8 bases match TRBD2. The clonotype was recovered from a man aged 30 to 39 in good health and CMV-seropositive. The sequenced material came from PBMCs. CDR3 sequence reads: CASSLGGGSIDTQYF. CDR3 nucleotides: TGTGCCAGCAGCTTAGGCGGGGGGTCGATAGATACGCAGTATTTT.